These T cell receptor beta chains were read from a single sample in a study of blood T cell repertoires in COVID-19. Only in-frame clones appear in the TCRdb table, and some are missing; sequencing was by immunoSEQ multiplex PCR. Seen here are about 300,000 clones, 88% observed once, and the top ten hold around 1.6%. The sample comprised peripheral blood. Source of these receptors: a woman in her twenties or thirties with COVID-19, enrolled during active disease. The CDR3 runs from the conserved cysteine through the conserved F or W. D genes are given only for firm matches. A row's size may be missing; if present it is once, few, many or a size class.

cdr3_aa cdr3_nt j_call clone_size v_call d_call
CASSLTGYSTGELFF TGTGCCAGCAGTTTAACAGGGTACAGCACCGGGGAGCTGTTTTTT TRBJ2-2 - TRBV27 -
CASRPGHQTHGYEQYF TGCGCCAGCAGGCCGGGACACCAGACTCACGGATACGAGCAGTACTTC TRBJ2-7 few TRBV10-1 -
CASSIGQSSYNEQFF TGTGCCAGTAGTATCGGACAGAGCTCCTACAATGAGCAGTTCTTC TRBJ2-1 - TRBV19 -
CASSLEEGARMNTEAFF TGTGCCAGCAGCTTAGAGGAGGGGGCGCGGATGAACACTGAAGCTTTCTTT TRBJ1-1 - TRBV11-2 TRBD1
CASNVQGNYGYTF TGTGCCAGCAACGTTCAGGGGAACTATGGCTACACCTTC TRBJ1-2 - TRBV12-3/TRBV12-4 -
CASSPLAGARDTQYF TGTGCCAGCTCACCACTGGCGGGGGCGAGAGATACGCAGTATTTT TRBJ2-3 - TRBV18 -
CASSASAGGQPQHF TGTGCCAGCAGCGCCTCGGCGGGGGGTCAGCCCCAGCATTTT TRBJ1-5 - TRBV9 -
CASSFLRGQAGELFF TGTGCCAGCAGCTTCCTGAGGGGGCAGGCCGGGGAGCTGTTTTTT TRBJ2-2 once TRBV11-3 TRBD1
CASSQEAGGSNEQFF TGTGCCAGCAGCCAAGAAGCGGGGGGCTCTAATGAGCAGTTCTTC TRBJ2-1 - TRBV4-2 TRBD2
CASSQRDRGFDEQYF TGCGCCAGCAGCCAGAGGGACAGGGGGTTCGACGAGCAGTACTTC TRBJ2-7 - TRBV4-1 TRBD1
CASSLAGVPNYGYTF TGTGCCAGCAGCCTAGCCGGGGTCCCTAACTATGGCTACACCTTC TRBJ1-2 - TRBV7-2 -
CASSLASLPNSYGYTF TGTGCCAGCAGCTTGGCCTCACTTCCGAATTCTTATGGCTACACCTTC TRBJ1-2 - TRBV5-5 -
CASRTLAGGGELFF TGTGCCAGCAGAACCCTAGCGGGGGGCGGGGAGCTGTTTTTT TRBJ2-2 - TRBV2 TRBD2
CASRTGQASNQPQHF TGTGCCAGCAGGACGGGACAGGCGAGCAATCAGCCCCAGCATTTT TRBJ1-5 - TRBV2 TRBD1
CASSQDPTGGLGTGELFF TGTGCCAGCAGCCAAGATCCCACAGGGGGCTTGGGCACCGGGGAGCTGTTTTTT TRBJ2-2 - TRBV4-2 TRBD1
CASSWGDTEAFF TGTGCCAGCAGCTGGGGGGACACTGAAGCTTTCTTT TRBJ1-1 - TRBV7-9 -
CASTRSPQEGSPLHF TGTGCCAGCACCCGATCCCCCCAGGAGGGATCACCCCTCCACTTT TRBJ1-6 - TRBV7-2 -
CASTPRGASYEQYF TGTGCCAGCACCCCAAGGGGCGCCTCCTACGAGCAGTACTTC TRBJ2-7 - TRBV6-5 -
CASSYSGAQEPQHF TGTGCCAGCAGTTACTCAGGGGCCCAGGAGCCCCAGCATTTT TRBJ1-5 - TRBV6-2/TRBV6-3 -
CASSQTGTGTGELFF TGCGCCAGCAGCCAGACCGGGACAGGGACCGGGGAGCTGTTTTTT TRBJ2-2 - TRBV4-1 TRBD1
CASSPGQGVTTEAFF TGTGCCAGCTCACCGGGCCAGGGCGTAACCACTGAAGCTTTCTTT TRBJ1-1 - TRBV18 -
CASRITGAVWAEAFF TGTGCCAGCAGAATTACAGGGGCGGTGTGGGCTGAAGCTTTCTTT TRBJ1-1 - TRBV5-5 TRBD1
CATSNHPGTGDEGYTF TGTGCCACCTCAAATCATCCCGGGACAGGGGATGAAGGCTACACCTTC TRBJ1-2 - TRBV10-3 TRBD1
CASSQVYRGSVVNEQFF TGTGCCAGCAGCCAAGTGTATCGGGGTTCGGTCGTAAATGAGCAGTTCTTC TRBJ2-1 - TRBV4-2 -
CASSLSQVTKNIQYF TGCGCCAGCAGCTTATCACAGGTTACCAAAAACATTCAGTACTTC TRBJ2-4 - TRBV5-1 -
CATEPLLDSPLHF TGTGCCACCGAGCCCCTCCTTGATTCGCCCCTCCACTTT TRBJ1-6 - TRBV6-5 -
CASSLQGADGGYTF TGCGCCAGCAGCTTACAGGGGGCAGACGGCGGCTACACCTTC TRBJ1-2 - TRBV5-1 TRBD1
CASRPGQGRNTEAFF TGTGCCAGCAGACCCGGGCAGGGGAGGAACACTGAAGCTTTCTTT TRBJ1-1 - TRBV11-3 -
CASRGGADSNQPQHF TGTGCCAGTAGAGGAGGGGCAGATAGCAATCAGCCCCAGCATTTT TRBJ1-5 - TRBV19 -
CASSLSNPGNTIYF TGTGCCAGCTCACTATCTAACCCTGGAAACACCATATATTTT TRBJ1-3 - TRBV18 -
CASTLGGGSGEKLFF TGTGCCAGCACCCTGGGGGGTGGGTCGGGTGAAAAACTGTTTTTT TRBJ1-4 once TRBV28 -
CASSLRAGVETQYF TGTGCCAGCAGCTTACGAGCGGGGGTAGAGACCCAGTACTTC TRBJ2-5 - TRBV7-2 TRBD2
CATSRDLWGNNQPQHF TGTGCCACCAGCAGAGATCTGTGGGGCAACAATCAGCCCCAGCATTTT TRBJ1-5 - TRBV15 -
CASRLSPEGGNTIYF TGTGCCAGCAGGCTTTCCCCCGAGGGTGGAAACACCATATATTTT TRBJ1-3 - TRBV5-6 -
CASRANRGPNEKLFF TGTGCCAGCAGAGCTAACAGGGGGCCTAATGAAAAACTGTTTTTT TRBJ1-4 - TRBV7-9 TRBD1
CACRGGSRYTF TGTGCCTGTAGGGGGGGGAGTCGCTACACCTTC TRBJ1-2 - TRBV30 -
CASSEEEGARTGLDEKLFF TGTGCCAGCAGTGAAGAGGAGGGGGCCCGTACGGGACTAGACGAAAAACTGTTTTTT TRBJ1-4 - TRBV6-1 TRBD1
CASSPTAKNTEAFF TGTGCCAGCAGCCCGACAGCCAAGAACACTGAAGCTTTCTTT TRBJ1-1 - TRBV7-7 -